This T cell receptor (beta chain) was sequenced in a study of T cells in Graves' hyperthyroidism and ophthalmopathy. Between the trimmed V and J ends, which lost 3 bases and 4 bases, there was a span of 10 bases. The length of the CDR3 is 14 residues. Germline V gene lookup returns CDR1 MNHNS and CDR2 SASEGT. Regions amplified from RNA transcripts were the TCR beta CDR3 regions. A set of HTBI primers served as the primers for a first-round RT-PCR of the TCR CDR3. TCRdb re-called the multiplex PCR reads through MiXCR, storing one row per CDR3 protein. The top ten clones hold around 24% of a sample with 300,000 to 400,000 distinct CDR3 sequences, approximately 13% of them seen once. This clonotype was detected many times.

This clonotype was sampled from a woman younger than 45 with Graves' hyperthyroidism. The chain couples TRBV6-1 to TRBJ1-5, with D hard to call. The sample was blood. DNA for the CDR3: TGTGCCAGCAGTGAGGACTACGAGAATCAGCCCCAGCATTTT. Translation gives CASSEDYENQPQHF.